This is a list of T cell receptor beta chains from one sample in a study of control samples from healthy donors and cancer patients. Assay used: immunoSEQ multiplex PCR; TCRdb lists only in-frame clones, some missing. Counted here are 70,000 to 85,000 clones, 91% occurring once; the ten biggest clones make up roughly a sixth. Sequencing was done on a sample of blood. All receptors come from a man aged 50-60 years in good health. The CDR3 runs from the conserved cysteine through the conserved F or W. The order of the fields is J gene, D gene, V gene, clone size, CDR3 protein, CDR3 DNA. A D gene is named only where the DNA matches it firmly. Size values are once, few and many counts, or a class for expanded clones, and some rows have none.

TRBJ1-5,-,TRBV6-5,-,CASSREVRQPQHF,TGTGCCAGCAGTAGGGAGGTTCGTCAGCCCCAGCATTTT
TRBJ2-2,-,TRBV10-3,-,CAISPSWSNTGELFF,TGTGCCATCAGTCCCTCCTGGTCGAACACCGGGGAGCTGTTTTTT
TRBJ2-1,TRBD2,TRBV2,-,CASSERGSYNEQFF,TGTGCCAGCAGTGAGCGGGGGTCCTACAATGAGCAGTTCTTC
TRBJ1-2,-,TRBV7-9,-,CASSPQGIGYGYTF,TGTGCCAGCAGCCCACAGGGTATTGGCTATGGCTACACCTTC
TRBJ1-2,-,TRBV29-1,-,CSVEGQHVNYGYTF,TGCAGCGTTGAAGGACAGCACGTTAACTATGGCTACACCTTC
TRBJ1-2,TRBD1,TRBV5-4,-,CASSVLTGGINGYTF,TGTGCCAGCAGCGTCCTAACAGGGGGCATAAATGGCTACACCTTC
TRBJ2-7,-,TRBV5-1,once,CASAGGTGSSYEQYF,TGCGCCAGCGCGGGAGGGACAGGGAGTTCCTACGAGCAGTACTTC
TRBJ1-1,-,TRBV5-1,-,CASSLMGVRTEAFF,TGCGCCAGCAGCTTGATGGGGGTGAGAACTGAAGCTTTCTTT
TRBJ1-4,TRBD1,TRBV3-1/TRBV3-2,-,CASSHRHRGEKLFF,TGTGCCAGCAGCCACCGACACAGGGGCGAAAAACTGTTTTTT
TRBJ1-2,TRBD1,TRBV12-3/TRBV12-4,-,CASRTDRGRPYTF,TGTGCCAGCAGAACCGACAGGGGCCGCCCATACACCTTC
TRBJ2-2,-,TRBV24-1,-,CATSDTNYGGELFF,TGTGCCACCAGTGATACTAACTATGGCGGGGAGCTGTTTTTT
TRBJ2-7,-,TRBV19,-,CASSSWKTVFRDEQYF,TGTGCCAGTAGTAGTTGGAAAACAGTCTTTCGGGACGAGCAGTACTTC
TRBJ1-4,TRBD1,TRBV7-9,-,CASSLSGGTPHEKLFF,TGTGCCAGCAGCTTGTCAGGGGGGACACCACATGAAAAACTGTTTTTT
TRBJ1-1,TRBD1,TRBV10-3,-,CAISGTPATGSLNTEAFF,TGTGCCATCAGTGGGACCCCGGCGACAGGGTCTTTGAACACTGAAGCTTTCTTT
TRBJ1-4,-,TRBV7-9,-,CASSLTDEKLFF,TGTGCCAGCAGCTTAACAGATGAAAAACTGTTTTTT
TRBJ1-4,-,TRBV5-1,-,CASSEMGGNEKLFF,TGCGCCAGCAGCGAAATGGGGGGAAATGAAAAACTGTTTTTT
TRBJ2-5,TRBD1,TRBV19,-,CASSTGDSNLRGQETQYF,TGTGCCAGTAGTACCGGGGACAGCAATCTCAGGGGCCAAGAGACCCAGTACTTC
TRBJ1-5,-,TRBV2,-,CASKLRDGSNQPQHF,TGTGCCAGCAAACTCCGGGACGGAAGCAATCAGCCCCAGCATTTT
TRBJ1-4,-,TRBV11-2,few,CASSQGTQRTNEKLFF,TGTGCCAGCAGCCAGGGGACACAGAGAACTAATGAAAAACTGTTTTTT
TRBJ1-1,TRBD1,TRBV12-5,-,CASGPGQGANTEAFF,TGTGCTAGTGGTCCGGGACAGGGGGCGAACACTGAAGCTTTCTTT
TRBJ1-1,-,TRBV11-2,-,CASSLDAGANTEAFF,TGTGCCAGCAGCTTAGATGCTGGGGCGAACACTGAAGCTTTCTTT
TRBJ1-1,-,TRBV5-1,-,CASSSDGKSTEAFF,TGCGCCAGCAGCTCGGACGGAAAGTCCACTGAAGCTTTCTTT
TRBJ1-1,-,TRBV3-1/TRBV3-2,-,CASSHLTDQAFF,TGTGCCAGCAGCCATCTGACGGACCAAGCTTTCTTT
TRBJ2-7,TRBD1,TRBV5-1,once,CASAHTDRLYEQYF,TGCGCCAGCGCCCACACGGACAGGCTCTACGAGCAGTACTTC
TRBJ2-2,-,TRBV24-1,-,CATSGGRPATAGELFF,TGTGCCACCAGTGGGGGGCGACCCGCGACGGCCGGGGAGCTGTTTTTT
TRBJ2-1,-,TRBV4-3,once,CASSLGTDSYNEQFF,TGCGCCAGCAGCCTTGGGACTGACTCCTACAATGAGCAGTTCTTC
TRBJ1-6,-,TRBV6-5,-,CASTSSSGILSLHF,TGTGCCAGCACGTCCAGCTCAGGAATCTTGTCCCTCCACTTT
TRBJ2-5,-,TRBV7-9,-,CASSPGRSGKETQYF,TGTGCCAGCAGCCCAGGGCGGTCGGGAAAAGAGACCCAGTACTTC
TRBJ2-6,-,TRBV11-1,-,CASSPAGANVLTF,TGTGCCAGCAGCCCTGCTGGGGCCAACGTCCTGACTTTC
TRBJ2-3,-,TRBV27,-,CASSLSPGPYTDTQYF,TGTGCCAGCAGTTTATCCCCAGGTCCCTACACAGATACGCAGTATTTT
TRBJ2-4,-,TRBV30,once,CAWSVGGAKNIQYF,TGTGCCTGGAGTGTAGGAGGTGCCAAAAACATTCAGTACTTC
TRBJ2-5,TRBD1,TRBV29-1,-,CSGQGAVGETQYF,TGCAGCGGCCAGGGGGCGGTGGGGGAGACCCAGTACTTC
TRBJ1-2,TRBD1,TRBV6-5,-,CASSSRGRHYGYTF,TGTGCCAGCAGCTCCAGGGGGCGCCACTATGGCTACACCTTC
TRBJ1-5,TRBD1,TRBV6-2/TRBV6-3,few,CASSPGQGYQPQHF,TGTGCCAGCAGTCCGGGACAGGGGTATCAGCCCCAGCATTTT
TRBJ2-7,-,TRBV6-5,-,CASSPRRAYEQYF,TGTGCCAGCAGTCCCAGGCGGGCCTACGAGCAGTACTTC
TRBJ1-1,TRBD1,TRBV7-9,-,CASSFTGGTEAFF,TGTGCCAGCAGCTTCACAGGGGGCACTGAAGCTTTCTTT
TRBJ2-6,-,TRBV5-4,-,CASSLGGASGANVLTF,TGTGCCAGCAGCTTGGGAGGTGCGAGTGGGGCCAACGTCCTGACTTTC
TRBJ1-1,TRBD1,TRBV29-1,-,CSVEGGTDVTEAFF,TGCAGCGTTGAAGGGGGGACAGATGTCACTGAAGCTTTCTTT